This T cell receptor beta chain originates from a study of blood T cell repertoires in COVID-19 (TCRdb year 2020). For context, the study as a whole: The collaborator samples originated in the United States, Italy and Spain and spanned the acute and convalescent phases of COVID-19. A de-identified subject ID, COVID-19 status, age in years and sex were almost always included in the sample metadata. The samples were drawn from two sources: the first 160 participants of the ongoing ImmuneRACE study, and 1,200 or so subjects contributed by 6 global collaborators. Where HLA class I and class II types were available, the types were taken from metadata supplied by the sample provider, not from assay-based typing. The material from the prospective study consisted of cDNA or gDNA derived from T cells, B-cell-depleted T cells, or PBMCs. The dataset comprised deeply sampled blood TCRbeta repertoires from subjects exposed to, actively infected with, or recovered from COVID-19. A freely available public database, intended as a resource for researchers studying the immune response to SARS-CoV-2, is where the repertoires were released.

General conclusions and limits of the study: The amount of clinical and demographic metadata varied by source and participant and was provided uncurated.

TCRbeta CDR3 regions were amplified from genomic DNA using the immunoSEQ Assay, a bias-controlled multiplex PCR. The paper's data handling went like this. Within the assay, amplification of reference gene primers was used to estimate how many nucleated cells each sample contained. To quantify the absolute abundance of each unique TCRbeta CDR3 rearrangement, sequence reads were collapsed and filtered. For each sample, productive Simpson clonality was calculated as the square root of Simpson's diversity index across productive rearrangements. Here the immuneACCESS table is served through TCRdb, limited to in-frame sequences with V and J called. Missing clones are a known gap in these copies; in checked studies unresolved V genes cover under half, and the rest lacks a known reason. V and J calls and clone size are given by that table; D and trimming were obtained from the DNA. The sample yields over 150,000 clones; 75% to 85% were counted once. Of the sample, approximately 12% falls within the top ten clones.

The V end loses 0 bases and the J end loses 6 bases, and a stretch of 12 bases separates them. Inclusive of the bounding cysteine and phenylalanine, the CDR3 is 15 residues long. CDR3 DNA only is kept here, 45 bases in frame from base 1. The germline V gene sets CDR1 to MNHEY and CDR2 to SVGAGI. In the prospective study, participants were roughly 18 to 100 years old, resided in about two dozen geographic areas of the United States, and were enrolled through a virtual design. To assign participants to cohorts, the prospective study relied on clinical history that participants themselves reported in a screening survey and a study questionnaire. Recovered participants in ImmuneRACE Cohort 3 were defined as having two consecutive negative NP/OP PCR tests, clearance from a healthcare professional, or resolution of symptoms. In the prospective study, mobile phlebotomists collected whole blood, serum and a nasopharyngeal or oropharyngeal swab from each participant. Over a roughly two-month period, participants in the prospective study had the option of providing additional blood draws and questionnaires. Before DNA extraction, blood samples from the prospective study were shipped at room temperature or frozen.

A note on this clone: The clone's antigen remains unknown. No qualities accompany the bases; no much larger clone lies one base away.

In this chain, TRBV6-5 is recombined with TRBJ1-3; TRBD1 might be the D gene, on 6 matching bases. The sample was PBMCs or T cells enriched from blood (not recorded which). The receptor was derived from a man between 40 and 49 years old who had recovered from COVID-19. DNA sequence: TGTGCCAGCAGTTACTCAACAGGGATGCAAAACACCATATATTTT. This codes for CASSYSTGMQNTIYF.